The text below deals with one TCR beta chain. This clonotype was counted between two and nine times. This clone's antigen is unknown. There are no base qualities to consult, and no much larger clone falls within one base. CDR1 SGHTA and CDR2 FQGNSA are derived from the germline V gene. Trimming removed 1 base from V and 1 base from J, leaving 14 bases between the germline ends. The CDR3 holds 16 amino acids from the cysteine to the phenylalanine. Of the read, only the CDR3 DNA is kept; its 48 bases are in frame from base 1. This sample was taken from a study of blood T cells in healthy people across ages (dated by TCRdb to the mid-2010s). Context from the whole study: In model experiments, template switching captured roughly one uniquely barcoded TCR beta cDNA molecule for every two T cells. The donors were divided into four age groups: young (average around 16 years), middle-aged (about 39), aged (about 56) and long-lived (about 90). Donors of different ages were randomly distributed across sequencing lanes to avoid experimental bias. Using deep sequencing normalized with unique cDNA molecular identifiers, the study measured how TCR beta repertoire diversity changes with age. The study analyzed two additional independent replicas of 1 million unique cDNA reads from the same blood draw for two donors, one aged 18 to 29 and one aged 80 or older. The research as a whole found: The long-lived group showed more naive CD4+ T cells, fewer expanded clones and increased TCR diversity than the aged group, suggesting age selection. Estimates of total diversity based on one million sequenced T cells were regarded as lower bounds and as underestimates. Because donor CMV infection status was unknown, age-related changes in expanded clonotypes were potentially confounded. Observed TCR beta diversity per million T cells fell roughly linearly with age, and a significant reduction was already apparent by age roughly 40. Observed TCR beta diversity correlated strongly with the percentage of naive T cells measured by flow cytometry. Conclusive comparison of naive and antigen-experienced compartments was prevented by the profiling of bulk unsorted PBMCs.

Libraries came from 5' RACE. Sequencing took place on an Illumina HiSeq 2500. A second about 7 to 12 cycle PCR used a sample-barcoded 5' primer and a J-beta primer mix. Each TCR beta cDNA molecule received a unique molecular identifier from a template-switch 5' adaptor carrying 12 random nucleotides. Each sample yielded at least 2.5 million CDR3-containing paired-end reads. All of the RNA was converted into first-strand cDNA using the Mint cDNA synthesis kit, with a TRBC-specific oligonucleotide serving as the primer. Following uracil-DNA glycosylase treatment, all cDNA underwent a first 18-cycle PCR with the universal primers M1SS and BC2_uni_R. The authors' analysis ran thus. For normalization, 1 million high-quality reads, each with a distinct molecular identifier, were randomly selected from each sample. Reads sharing molecular identifiers were discarded rather than binned into consensus sequences. MiTCR, with a Q25 quality threshold and the strictest error-elimination algorithm, was used for CDR3 identification, clonotype clustering and error correction. Lower-bound total TCR beta diversity was estimated with a nonparametric unseen species model using Euler transformation. TCRdb reworked the public reads: Q25 trimming with fastp, MiXCR clone assembly, productive beta chains retained. A single entry per CDR3 protein holds the most common genes and DNA from its merged rows. TCRdb, rather than the study authors, made the V and J calls. This sample holds 850,000 to 1,300,000 distinct CDR3 sequences; under 45% were observed only once. The biggest ten clones account for approximately 17% of the sample.

The donors were about 40 Caucasian individuals from Russia, aged roughly 6 to 90 years, who were systemically healthy. Each donor gave roughly 9 milliliters of peripheral blood, drawn into EDTA-treated Vacutainer tubes. PBMCs were isolated by Ficoll-Paque density-gradient centrifugation, with at least 6 million obtained per sample. Total RNA, at least 6 micrograms per sample, was extracted from PBMCs with Trizol reagent. For every donor, an aliquot of PBMCs went through flow cytometry to measure the percentages of naive CD45RAhigh/CD27high T cells. The TCR sequence derives from a woman aged 60-75 years in good health. The V gene is TRBV7-2 and the J gene is TRBJ2-7; the best D guess is TRBD2, with 6 bases matching. Sequencing used blood. At the DNA level, the sequence is TGTGCCAGCAGCTTAGTCGGGGGAAGTCAGTCCTACGAGCAGTACTTC. This translates into CASSLVGGSQSYEQYF.